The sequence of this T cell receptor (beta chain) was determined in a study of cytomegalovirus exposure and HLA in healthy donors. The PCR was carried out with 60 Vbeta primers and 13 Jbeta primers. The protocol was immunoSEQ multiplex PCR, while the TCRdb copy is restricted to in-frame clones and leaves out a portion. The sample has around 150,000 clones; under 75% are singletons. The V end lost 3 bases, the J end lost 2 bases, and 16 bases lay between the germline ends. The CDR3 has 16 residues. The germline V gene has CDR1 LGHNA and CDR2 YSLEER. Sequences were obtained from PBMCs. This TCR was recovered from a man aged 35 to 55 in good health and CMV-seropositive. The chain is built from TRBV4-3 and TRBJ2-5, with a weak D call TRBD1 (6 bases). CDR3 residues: CASSQNPGQTQETQYF. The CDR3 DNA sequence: TGCGCCAGCAGCCAGAACCCGGGACAAACTCAAGAGACCCAGTACTTC.